Presented here are 22 T cell receptor beta chains from one specimen sequenced in a study of blood T cell repertoires in COVID-19. The assay was immunoSEQ multiplex PCR, and TCRdb's table has in-frame clones only and misses some. Found here are some 260,000 clones, roughly four fifths of them singletons; the top ten hold roughly 9.8%. Sequencing used peripheral blood. Receptor source: a man older than 75 with acute or convalescent COVID-19.

V is TRBV30 and J is TRBJ2-6, with a tentative D call TRBD1 (6 bases). Trimming removed 2 bases from V and 0 bases from J, with 8 bases in between. CDR1 and CDR2 from the germline V gene are GTSNPN and SVGIG (reference sequence). The CDR3 loop spans 15 amino acids. In DNA, the CDR3 is TGTGCCTGGAGTATGACAGGCTCTGGGGCCAACGTCCTGACTTTC. It encodes CAWSMTGSGANVLTF.

The rearrangement uses TRBV19 and TRBJ1-4, with D unresolved. The V gene's germline CDR1 is LNHDA and CDR2 SQIVND (reference sequence). This CDR3 spans 15 amino acids. Trimming took 5 bases from V and 2 from J, leaving 12 bases between them. The CDR3 loop is CASSPTRETNEKLFF. For the CDR3, the DNA is TGTGCCAGTAGTCCGACACGGGAGACTAATGAAAAACTGTTTTTT.

CDR3 nucleotide sequence: TGTGCCAGCAGCCAATCCCAGGCGGGGGGCATTCAGTACTTC. Protein sequence: CASSQSQAGGIQYF. V is TRBV9 and J is TRBJ2-4; 8 bases are shared with TRBD2. Germline CDR1 is SGDLS and CDR2 is YYNGEE. CDR3 length equals 14 residues. The trim removed 4 bases at V and 9 bases at J, leaving 9 bases unmatched.

This sequence joins TRBV6-5 and TRBJ1-2, with a weak D call TRBD1 (6 bases). V was cut by 6 bases and J by 5 bases, with 13 bases left in between. This CDR3 has 13 amino acids. Looked up from germline, CDR1 is MNHEY and CDR2 is SVGAGI. The CDR3 reads CASSRRDIYGYTF. As DNA, the CDR3 is TGTGCCAGCAGCCGACGGGACATTTATGGCTACACCTTC.

J is TRBJ1-2 and V is TRBV3-1 (or the pseudogene TRBV3-2), with D possibly matching TRBD1 (5 bases). This CDR3 contains 15 residues. Germline CDR1 is LGHDT and CDR2 is YNNKEL (reference sequence). Trimming removed 4 bases at V and 0 bases at J, with 12 bases between. CDR3 amino acids: CASSPRTPSNYGYTF. DNA of the CDR3: TGTGCCAGCAGCCCGAGGACACCTTCTAACTATGGCTACACCTTC.

The sample holds a few counts of this clone. The V and J genes are TRBV3-1 (or the pseudogene TRBV3-2) and TRBJ1-6; D not certain. V shed 1 base and J shed 10 bases, with 11 bases lying between them. CDR1 and CDR2 from the germline V gene are LGHDT and YNNKEL (reference sequence). The CDR3 length is 14 residues. The CDR3 sequence is CASSQGQTRSPLHF. The CDR3 nucleotides read TGTGCCAGCAGCCAAGGGCAGACACGGTCACCCCTCCACTTT.

The V call is TRBV5-4, the J call TRBJ2-1; TRBD2 agrees at 7 bases. This CDR3 spans 13 amino acids. The V and J ends lost 0 bases and 8 bases, in that order; junction bases with no gene match: 2. Germline V gene data show CDR1 as SGHNT and CDR2 as YYREEE (reference sequence). The CDR3 is CASSLGTRDEQFF. The CDR3 DNA follows: TGTGCCAGCAGCTTGGGGACTAGGGATGAGCAGTTCTTC.

The rearrangement uses TRBV29-1 and TRBJ1-4; TRBD1 agrees at 10 bases. The CDR3 spans 15 residues. Germline trimming cut 6 bases from V and 5 bases from J; bases unmatched to any gene: 9. Germline CDR1 reads SQVTM; CDR2 reads ANQGSEA. CDR3 sequence: CSVIRDRGTNEKLFF. The CDR3 DNA reads as TGCAGCGTGATCCGGGACAGGGGAACGAATGAAAAACTGTTTTTT.

The chain employs TRBV28 and TRBJ2-7; no definite D call. Germline values: CDR1 MDHEN, CDR2 SYDVKM. The CDR3 sequence is 11 residues long. Deletions cut 5 bases from V and 3 bases from J, with 5 bases between. The CDR3 DNA reads TGTGCCAGCAGTGTCCGCTACGAGCAGTACTTC. Protein product: CASSVRYEQYF.

The chain is built from TRBV19 and TRBJ1-2; 9 bases agree with TRBD1. V gave up 4 bases and J gave up 3 bases; unmatched junction bases: 6. Per the germline V gene, CDR1 is LNHDA and CDR2 is SQIVND (reference sequence). CDR3 length equals 15 residues. DNA of the CDR3: TGTGCCAGTAGTACCCAGACAGGGGGGGACTATGGCTACACCTTC. Protein product: CASSTQTGGDYGYTF.

The genes are TRBV29-1 and TRBJ2-7, with 10 bases matching TRBD2. V lost 3 bases and J lost 0; bases outside the gene matches: 8. The CDR3 runs 16 residues. Germline V gene data show CDR1 as SQVTM and CDR2 as ANQGSEA. DNA of the CDR3: TGCAGCGTTGATGCTAGCGGGAGTGGGAGCTCCTACGAGCAGTACTTC. Translated, it gives CSVDASGSGSSYEQYF.

The gene calls are TRBV18 and TRBJ2-3; 8 nucleotides align to TRBD1. The junction had 12 bases not matched to a gene; V was cut back by 3 bases and J by 1 base. The CDR3 has 18 residues. The germline V gene has CDR1 KGHSH and CDR2 LQKENI. The CDR3 spells CASSPTPGQEAGTDTQYF. CDR3 bases: TGTGCCAGCTCACCGACTCCGGGACAGGAGGCTGGCACAGATACGCAGTATTTT.

This clone has a single count. The V call is TRBV27, the J call TRBJ2-1; 10 positions agree with TRBD1. V lost 6 bases, J lost 4 bases, and 6 bases stayed unmatched. Germline V gene data show CDR1 as MNHEY and CDR2 as SMNVEV (reference sequence). This CDR3 has 15 residues. This chain's CDR3 is CASRVTGGAYNEQFF. The CDR3 DNA follows: TGTGCCAGCAGGGTGACAGGGGGCGCGTACAATGAGCAGTTCTTC.

J is TRBJ1-5 and V is TRBV10-2; 10 bases are a match to TRBD1. CDR1 and CDR2 (germline): WSHSY, SAAADI. V dropped 6 bases and J dropped 3; count of bases not matched to a gene: 5. This CDR3 has 15 amino acids. The CDR3 sequence is CASSRTGGFNQPQHF. CDR3 sequence (DNA): TGCGCCAGCAGCCGGACAGGGGGATTCAATCAGCCCCAGCATTTT.

The chain recombines TRBV5-1 with TRBJ2-5; 8 bases agree with TRBD1. There are 16 residues in the CDR3. The J segment lost 2 bases and the V segment lost 4 bases, leaving 10 bases of the junction unmatched. Germline assignment: CDR1 SGHRS and CDR2 YFSETQ. CDR3 region: CASSTSGTGGQETQYF. In nucleotides, the CDR3 is TGCGCCAGCAGCACATCCGGGACAGGAGGACAAGAGACCCAGTACTTC.

This sequence joins TRBV18 and TRBJ1-2, with TRBD1 identical over 7 bases. Per germline, CDR1 KGHSH and CDR2 LQKENI. V shed 4 bases and J 4 bases; nucleotides not matched to a gene: 15. The CDR3 extends over 17 amino acids. CDR3 protein: CASSLSPGAQGGYGYTF. The CDR3 nucleotides read TGTGCCAGCTCACTTTCTCCAGGGGCCCAGGGGGGCTATGGCTACACCTTC.

The chain links TRBV5-4 to TRBJ1-6; perhaps TRBD1 as D (6 bases). Deletions cut 4 bases from V and 6 bases from J, with 17 bases between. The germline V gene has CDR1 SGHNT and CDR2 YYREEE (reference sequence). This CDR3 has 16 residues. The DNA of the CDR3 is TGTGCCAGCAGCCCGGACAGCTCCTCTTTTAATTCACCCCTCCACTTT. Protein: CASSPDSSSFNSPLHF.

The chain joins TRBV11-2 to TRBJ1-4, with TRBD1 identical over 7 bases. Germline-derived CDR1 and CDR2 are SGHAT and FQNNGV. The CDR3 has 15 amino acids. Trimming at V came to 5 bases and at J to 5 bases, leaving 8 bases not matched to a gene. The CDR3 DNA is TGTGCCAGCAGCGTCCAGAGGGGGCGGAATGAAAAACTGTTTTTT. Translating gives CASSVQRGRNEKLFF.

This rearrangement joins TRBV6-5 to TRBJ2-1; 9 bases are shared with TRBD1. With 7 bases clipped from V and 7 bases from J, the junction kept 5 bases outside the gene matches. CDR1 MNHEY and CDR2 SVGAGI come from the germline V gene. The CDR3 consists of 13 residues. This CDR3 is CASKRDRVNEQFF. DNA of the CDR3: TGTGCCAGCAAGAGGGACAGGGTAAATGAGCAGTTCTTC.

The rearrangement uses TRBV19 and TRBJ2-1, with 7 bases lining up with TRBD2. Germline V gene lookup returns CDR1 LNHDA and CDR2 SQIVND (reference sequence). V trimming: 5 bases; J trimming: 8 bases; junction bases outside the gene matches: 9. The CDR3 is 14 amino acids. The CDR3 is CASSSPAGRDEQFF. CDR3 DNA sequence: TGTGCCAGTAGTTCCCCGGCAGGGAGGGATGAGCAGTTCTTC.

The V and J genes are TRBV5-4 and TRBJ1-2; 8 bases agree with TRBD1. The junction had 12 bases not matched to a gene; V was cut back by 4 bases and J by 7 bases. Germline V gene data show CDR1 as SGHNT and CDR2 as YYREEE (reference sequence). There are 15 residues in the CDR3. The DNA for the CDR3 is TGTGCCAGCAGCAGCACGCTCAGGGGGCGCGTTGGCTACACCTTC. Protein sequence: CASSSTLRGRVGYTF.

This clone has more than one count but fewer than ten. The chain uses TRBV7-2 and TRBJ2-1, with 7 bases identical to TRBD2. V gave up 6 bases and J gave up 6 bases; unmatched junction bases: 11. The V gene's germline CDR1 is SGHTA and CDR2 FQGNSA. The CDR3 sequence is 15 residues long. The CDR3 reads CASRLRDSGGNEQFF. The CDR3 nucleotides read TGTGCCAGCAGATTGAGGGACTCGGGGGGCAATGAGCAGTTCTTC.